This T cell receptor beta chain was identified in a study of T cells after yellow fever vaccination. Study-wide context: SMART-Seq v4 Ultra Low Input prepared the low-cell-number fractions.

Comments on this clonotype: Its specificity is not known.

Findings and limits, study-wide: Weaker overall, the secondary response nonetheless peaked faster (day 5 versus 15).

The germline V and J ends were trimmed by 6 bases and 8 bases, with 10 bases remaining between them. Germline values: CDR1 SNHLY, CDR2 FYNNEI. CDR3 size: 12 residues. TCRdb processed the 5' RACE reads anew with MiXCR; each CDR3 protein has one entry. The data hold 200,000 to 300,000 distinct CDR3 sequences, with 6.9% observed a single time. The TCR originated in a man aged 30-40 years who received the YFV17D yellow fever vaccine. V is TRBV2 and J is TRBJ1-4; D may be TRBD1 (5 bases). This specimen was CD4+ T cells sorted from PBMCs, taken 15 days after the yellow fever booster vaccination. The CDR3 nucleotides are TGTGCCAGCAGGCAGGGTAACGAAAAACTGTTTTTT. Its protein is CASRQGNEKLFF.